Below, 7 T cell receptor beta chains from the same sample are listed, as sequenced in a study of blood T cell repertoires in COVID-19. Assay: immunoSEQ multiplex PCR; the TCRdb copy retains only in-frame clones and omits some. The profile shows 100,000 to 140,000 clones, 89% of them singletons. Material for sequencing was peripheral blood. The source of these receptors is a man aged 40-50 years with active or convalescent COVID-19.

V and J are TRBV5-1 and TRBJ2-7; D might be TRBD1 (7 bases). Trimming took 7 bases from V and 2 from J, leaving 19 bases between them. The CDR3 sequence is 15 residues long. Germline lookup yields CDR1 SGHRS and CDR2 YFSETQ. As DNA, the CDR3 is TGCGCCAGCTCGGTGGGGGGACAGCCGACCTACGAGCAGTACTTC. It is translated as CASSVGGQPTYEQYF.

The V gene is TRBV7-9, the J gene TRBJ2-3, with D uncertain. Germline lookup yields CDR1 SEHNR and CDR2 FQNEAQ (reference sequence). The CDR3 length is 14 residues. This CDR3 is CASLVGIRADTQYF. The CDR3 nucleotides are TGTGCTTCGCTGGTAGGAATTCGGGCAGATACGCAGTATTTT.

The chain uses TRBV9 and TRBJ2-7; 10 bases line up with TRBD1. Germline assignment: CDR1 SGDLS and CDR2 YYNGEE. The J segment lost 3 bases and the V segment lost 2 bases, leaving 5 bases of the junction unmatched. The CDR3 has 15 amino acids. The CDR3 nucleotides are TGTGCCAGCAGCGTCCGGGACAGGGGCTACTACGAGCAGTACTTC. It encodes CASSVRDRGYYEQYF.

The rearrangement links TRBV27 to TRBJ1-2; D unclear. Germline V gene sequence: CDR1 MNHEY, CDR2 SMNVEV (reference sequence). Trimming removed 6 bases from V and 7 bases from J, with 12 bases in between. The CDR3 spans 12 residues. Here the CDR3 DNA reads TGTGCCAGCAGACCTCCTGCCGGTGGCTACACCTTC. Translation gives CASRPPAGGYTF.

The J gene is TRBJ2-7, the V gene TRBV2, with 11 bases aligning to TRBD1. Germline V gene data show CDR1 as SNHLY and CDR2 as FYNNEI. The CDR3 is 15 residues long. Germline trimming cut 4 bases from V and 1 base from J; bases unmatched to any gene: 3. In DNA form, the CDR3 reads TGTGCCAGCAGTGGGGGGACAGGGGGGTCCTACGAGCAGTACTTC. Amino acids: CASSGGTGGSYEQYF. Looking up the rest from reference TRBV2 and TRBJ2-7 gives the full variable domain: EPEVTQTPSHQVTQMGQEVILRCVPISNHLYFYWYRQILGQKVEFLVSFYNNEISEKSEIFDDQFSVERPDGSNFTLKIRSTKLEDSAMYFCASSGGTGGSYEQYFGPGTRLTVT.

The chain is built from TRBV19 and TRBJ1-5, with a weak D call TRBD1 (5 bases). Germline V gene data show CDR1 as LNHDA and CDR2 as SQIVND (reference sequence). This CDR3 comprises 15 residues. The ends were cut back, 7 bases at V and 9 bases at J, with 22 bases in the middle. CDR3 nucleotides: TGTGCCAGTAAGTTGACAGATCCGCTAGATCGGCCCCAGCATTTT. Encoded protein: CASKLTDPLDRPQHF.

Only a few counts were recorded for this clone. This chain joins TRBV21-1 and TRBJ2-1; TRBD2, the table's D call, was not compared with the DNA. TRBV21-1 is a pseudogene locus. CDR3 length equals 16 residues. The CDR3: CASSKELKRNRNEQFF. The CDR3 coding sequence is TGTGCCAGCAGCAAAGAGCTGAAGCGGAACCGGAATGAGCAGTTCTTC.